This T cell receptor (beta chain) was observed in a study of PD-L1 blockade in urothelial cancer. Study as a whole: As for prior chemotherapy regimens, patients had received 0 to 3. Typically, measured as a median, blood samples had over 120,000 T cells. Study-level findings and limits: More expansion of tumor-associated blood clones, seen at 3 weeks, marked durable-benefit patients.

Concerning this clone itself: The antigen is unknown.

The protocol was immunoSEQ multiplex PCR, while the TCRdb copy is restricted to in-frame clones and leaves out a portion. In the table there are about 88,000 clones, around 89% of which are singletons. Germline CDR1 and CDR2: SGHAT and FQNNGV. The CDR3 contains 14 residues. V dropped 3 bases and J dropped 4 bases, with 12 bases sitting between them. The time point denotes: pretreatment peripheral blood. Sequencing used PBMCs, obtained around atezolizumab (anti-PD-L1) treatment. The receptor was isolated from a woman older than 75 with urothelial cancer. The chain has TRBV11-2 and TRBJ1-1; D unresolved. CDR3 sequence (DNA): TGTGCCAGCAGCTTTAAGGGTGGGAGCACTGAAGCTTTCTTT. Translating it yields CASSFKGGSTEAFF. Full variable domain (remainder filled in from reference TRBV11-2 and TRBJ1-1): EAGVAQSPRYKIIEKRQSVAFWCNPISGHATLYWYQQILGQGPKLLIQFQNNGVVDDSQLPKDRFSAERLKGVDSTLKIQPAKLEDSAVYLCASSFKGGSTEAFFGQGTRLTVV.